This T cell receptor beta chain was recovered during a study of cytomegalovirus exposure and HLA in healthy donors. Study at large: An earlier analysis found around 120 million unique TCR beta sequences from about 190 million T cells. General study results and limits: Exclusion applied to some V segments, including TRBV6-2 and TRBV6-3, as they were indistinguishable. Reports indicate that TCR beta sequences accurately predicted the HLA-A and HLA-B alleles of most subjects. Analyzed later, association rates of TCRs varied across HLA loci, with DRB1 most and HLA-C fewest.

This clone was counted between two and nine times. Its antigen is unknown. V was cut by 7 bases and J by 8 bases, with 20 bases left in between. The CDR3 is made up of 15 amino acids. Looked up from germline, CDR1 is SGHAT and CDR2 is FQNNGV. The PCR made use of 60 Vbeta and 13 Jbeta primers. The assay was immunoSEQ multiplex PCR, and TCRdb's table has in-frame clones only and misses some. Of around 150,000 clones detected, around a tenth appear once; the ten largest clones hold 1.5% to 2%. The sequence came from a male donor in good health and CMV-seronegative. This chain uses TRBV11-2 with TRBJ1-4; tentatively, D is TRBD1 (5 bases). Sequenced: PBMCs. The CDR3 DNA reads TGTGCCAGCACCTTCCTCCAGGGCGGTTGGGAAAAACTGTTTTTT. The encoded protein is CASTFLQGGWEKLFF. Together with reference TRBV11-2 and TRBJ1-4, the CDR3 gives the full variable domain: EAGVAQSPRYKIIEKRQSVAFWCNPISGHATLYWYQQILGQGPKLLIQFQNNGVVDDSQLPKDRFSAERLKGVDSTLKIQPAKLEDSAVYLCASTFLQGGWEKLFFGSGTQLSVL.